This is a list of T cell receptor beta chains from one sample in a study of T cell repertoires in cytomegalovirus infection. TCRdb called the reads again in MiXCR, with one record for every CDR3 protein. The sample comprises 100,000 to 150,000 distinct CDR3 sequences, almost 9% of which are singletons, and around 9.1% rests with the top ten. The sequencing sample was made of PBMCs. Receptors originate from a human donor in good health (CMV status not recorded). Some clones in this sample may be carry-over from other donors' samples. The CDR3 runs from the conserved cysteine through the conserved F or W. The D gene is left open where the match is weak. Not every row has a clone size; where given, it reads once, few, many or a size class.

j_call | clone_size | v_call | d_call | cdr3_nt | cdr3_aa
TRBJ2-1 | many | TRBV20-1 | TRBD2 | TGCAGTGCTAGAGAGTTAGCGGGGGAGAATATGGATGAGCAGTTCTTC | CSARELAGENMDEQFF
TRBJ1-6 | many | TRBV7-2 | - | TGTGCCAGCAGCCTCGACAGGACCTCACCCCTCCACTTT | CASSLDRTSPLHF
TRBJ2-1 | many | TRBV6-5 | - | TGTGCCAGCAGTTCTGTCGCGAAGGGTGAGCAGTTCTTC | CASSSVAKGEQFF
TRBJ2-7 | many | TRBV28 | TRBD2 | TGTGCCAGCCGGGGGGGTTTTCGGGGCTACGAGCAGTACTTC | CASRGGFRGYEQYF
TRBJ1-2 | - | TRBV9 | - | TGTGCCAGCAGCGGTACGGTTAGCTATGGCTACACCTTC | CASSGTVSYGYTF
TRBJ2-7 | - | TRBV5-4 | - | TGTGCCAGCAGCGAGGGCAGCGAAGTCCACGAGCAGTACTTC | CASSEGSEVHEQYF
TRBJ1-6 | many | TRBV12-3/TRBV12-4 | - | TGTGCCAGCACCGTGAGGGCCTTTGGTTCACCCCTCCACTTT | CASTVRAFGSPLHF
TRBJ1-1 | many | TRBV12-5 | - | TGTGCTAGTGTTCCCCGGGGCAACACTGAAGCTTTCTTT | CASVPRGNTEAFF
TRBJ2-2 | many | TRBV7-9 | - | TGTGCCAGCAGCCCTCGGTCGGGATATTTGGAGCTGTTTTTT | CASSPRSGYLELFF
TRBJ2-3 | many | TRBV6-5 | TRBD2 | TGTGCCAGCAGTTACGTGCTAGCGGGGGAGGGGGATACGCAGTATTTT | CASSYVLAGEGDTQYF
TRBJ1-1 | few | TRBV2 | - | TGTGCCAGCTTTGGGTTGATACGGATAAACACTGAAGCTTTCTTT | CASFGLIRINTEAFF
TRBJ2-7 | - | TRBV9 | TRBD1 | TGTGCCAGCAGCCGGACAGGTCCCTCGGTCGAGCAGAACTTC | CASSRTGPSVEQNF
TRBJ2-2 | many | TRBV2 | - | TGTGCCAGCAGTTTAATGATGGGAACCGGGGAGCTGTTTTTT | CASSLMMGTGELFF
TRBJ2-1 | many | TRBV5-1 | TRBD1 | TGCGCCAGCAGCTTGGAGGGACAGCAATACAATGAGCAGTTCTTC | CASSLEGQQYNEQFF
TRBJ1-1 | few | TRBV29-1 | TRBD1 | TGCAGCCTCAGGGGGGCTACTCCCTTGGAAGCTTTCTTT | CSLRGATPLEAFF
TRBJ2-2 | many | TRBV7-2 | - | TGTGCCAGCAGGTCCCACGAGGGGATGAACACCGGGGAGCTGTTTTTT | CASRSHEGMNTGELFF
TRBJ2-3 | many | TRBV6-6 | - | TGTGCCAGCAGTTACAGGCAAGCAACAGAGGACACAGATACGCAGTATTTT | CASSYRQATEDTDTQYF
TRBJ1-2 | many | TRBV5-1 | - | TGCGCCAGCAGCTTCGACGGGATCTATGGCTACACCTTC | CASSFDGIYGYTF
TRBJ2-5 | few | TRBV11-2 | TRBD1 | TGTGCCAGCAGCTTAGCGACCCCCGGGACAGGCCAAGAGACCCAGTACTTC | CASSLATPGTGQETQYF
TRBJ1-1 | few | TRBV19 | - | TGTGCCAGTAGGAACCGGGACTCGAACACTGAAGCTTTCTTT | CASRNRDSNTEAFF
TRBJ1-6 | many | TRBV5-1 | TRBD1 | TGCGCCAGCAGCTCTCCCCCGGGACAGGGGGCTAATTCACCCCTCCACTTT | CASSSPPGQGANSPLHF
TRBJ2-7 | - | TRBV5-4 | - | TGTGCCAGCAGCAGCCCCGGTCGTGGTCCTACCAACGAGCAGTACTTC | CASSSPGRGPTNEQYF
TRBJ1-5 | - | TRBV28 | TRBD1 | TGTGCCAGCAGTTCTAGACAGGGGCCCCAGCATTTT | CASSSRQGPQHF
TRBJ1-6 | - | TRBV20-1 | - | TGCAGTGCTAGAGGTGGGGGGAATTCACCCCTCCACTTT | CSARGGGNSPLHF
TRBJ2-1 | many | TRBV29-1 | - | TGCAGCGCAGATACAGGGGGGGACAGGCAGTTCTTC | CSADTGGDRQFF
TRBJ1-5 | few | TRBV18 | - | TGTGCCAGCTCACCAGAGGGAATCAATCAGCCCCAGCATTTT | CASSPEGINQPQHF
TRBJ2-1 | many | TRBV19 | TRBD2 | TGTGCCAGTAGTCTTAGCGGGGCCCACAATGAGCAGTTCTTC | CASSLSGAHNEQFF
TRBJ2-3 | - | TRBV20-1 | - | TGCAGTGCTAGAGATCAAGGGGCGTTCAGCACAGATACGCAGTATTTT | CSARDQGAFSTDTQYF
TRBJ1-5 | few | TRBV20-1 | - | TGCAGTGCTAGCCCCCTGGATCAGCCCCAGCATTTT | CSASPLDQPQHF
TRBJ2-3 | many | TRBV7-6 | TRBD1 | TGTGCCAGCAGCTTAGCGGCAGGGGGCTCAGATACGCAGTATTTT | CASSLAAGGSDTQYF
TRBJ2-7 | few | TRBV7-2 | TRBD2 | TGTGCCAGCAGTTTACTAGCGGACAGCTCCTACGAGCAGTACTTC | CASSLLADSSYEQYF
TRBJ2-7 | few | TRBV6-5 | TRBD1 | TGTGCCAGCAGACAGGGGGTCGGTTACGAGCAGTACTTC | CASRQGVGYEQYF
TRBJ2-3 | many | TRBV20-1 | - | TGCAGTGCCACACCGGGACACACGGCGGGCGCAGATACGCAGTATTTT | CSATPGHTAGADTQYF
TRBJ2-3 | many | TRBV12-3/TRBV12-4 | - | TGTGCCAGCAGCGTGACAGGGACTTCCGGAGATACGCAGTATTTT | CASSVTGTSGDTQYF
TRBJ1-1 | - | TRBV6-2/TRBV6-3 | - | TGTGCCAGCCAGGCTCTCCCCGCGAAGGACACTGAAGCTTTCTTT | CASQALPAKDTEAFF
TRBJ2-3 | many | TRBV7-2 | TRBD2 | TGTGCCAGCAGCTCCCGACTAGCGGGGGGTCCAGATACGCAGTATTTT | CASSSRLAGGPDTQYF